The present TCR beta chain was sequenced within a study of human T cells and chemical hapten exposure. Ten or more counts support this clonotype. Specified time point: healthy volunteer bleed at 2 weeks. Unfractionated whole blood was the source from which total RNA was extracted. In the original workflow: A per-sample median of about 95,000 TCRs was observed, with counts ranging from about 23,224 to 700,000. TCRdb re-called the RACE reads with MiXCR, one entry per CDR3 protein. The V and J calls here are based on TCRdb, not the publication. Here the sample spans 43,000 or so distinct CDR3 sequences, roughly 4% being singletons. Trimming shortened V by 2 bases and J by 0 bases, and 8 bases separated the two germline ends. CDR3 length equals 14 residues. Germline-derived CDR1 and CDR2 are KGHSH and LQKENI.

The sample consisted of whole blood. This sequence originates from a female donor in good health. Some clones in this sample may be carry-over from other donors' samples. V usage is TRBV18 and J usage is TRBJ2-7; no clear D gene. The CDR3 is CASSPYGPSYEQYF. The CDR3 DNA sequence: TGTGCCAGCTCACCATACGGCCCCTCCTACGAGCAGTACTTC. Drawing the rest from reference TRBV18 and TRBJ2-7, the complete variable domain is NAGVMQNPRHLVRRRGQEARLRCSPMKGHSHVYWYRQLPEEGLKFMVYLQKENIIDESGMPKERFSAEFPKEGPSILRIQQVVRGDSAAYFCASSPYGPSYEQYFGPGTRLTVT.